What follows is one TCR beta chain and its context. Its antigen is still unknown. The data stem from a study of shared clonotypes between healthy human individuals. General observations from the study: Non-shared clonotypes were found to have lower generation probabilities than the clonotypes that were shared by all four of the sorted-subset donors. In general, naive subsets displayed greater estimated richness than memory subsets did. The study drew on few donors, limiting represented genetic and exposure-history diversity.

Looked up from germline, CDR1 is SNHLY and CDR2 is FYNNEI. Trimming took 6 bases from V and 0 from J, leaving 18 bases between them. The CDR3 is 17 amino acids. Donors included only healthy HIV-negative adults lacking recent acute infections or vaccinations. Produced via immunoSEQ multiplex PCR; TCRdb's table is partial and in-frame only. The sample shows under 650,000 clones, approximately 95% of them seen only once. Material for sequencing was naive CD4+ T cells sorted from blood. Stated subset: CD45RA+ positively selected. This sequence joins TRBV2 and TRBJ2-4; D unclear. This clonotype was obtained from a woman in her twenties or thirties in good health. The CDR3 is CASRPPYRDLAKNIQYF. The CDR3 DNA reads TGTGCCAGCAGACCACCATATCGAGATTTAGCCAAAAACATTCAGTACTTC. The complete variable domain, with remaining parts taken from reference TRBV2 and TRBJ2-4, reads EPEVTQTPSHQVTQMGQEVILRCVPISNHLYFYWYRQILGQKVEFLVSFYNNEISEKSEIFDDQFSVERPDGSNFTLKIRSTKLEDSAMYFCASRPPYRDLAKNIQYFGAGTRLSVL.